Here is one T cell receptor (beta chain) with its context. This sample was included in a study of control samples from healthy donors and cancer patients. Method: immunoSEQ multiplex PCR; TCRdb's copy keeps in-frame clones and lacks some. The table lists approximately 190,000 clones. In germline, CDR1 is SGHTS, CDR2 YDEGEE. The CDR3 extends over 15 amino acids. V lost 5 bases and J lost 1; bases outside the gene matches: 8. The chain carries TRBV5-8 and TRBJ1-1; 7 nucleotides match TRBD1. The sequenced sample consisted of blood. This clonotype was sampled from a woman aged 25 to 39 in good health. The CDR3 region has the DNA TGTGCCAGCAGTTTCCCCGGGACAGAGAACACTGAAGCTTTCTTT. Residues: CASSFPGTENTEAFF.